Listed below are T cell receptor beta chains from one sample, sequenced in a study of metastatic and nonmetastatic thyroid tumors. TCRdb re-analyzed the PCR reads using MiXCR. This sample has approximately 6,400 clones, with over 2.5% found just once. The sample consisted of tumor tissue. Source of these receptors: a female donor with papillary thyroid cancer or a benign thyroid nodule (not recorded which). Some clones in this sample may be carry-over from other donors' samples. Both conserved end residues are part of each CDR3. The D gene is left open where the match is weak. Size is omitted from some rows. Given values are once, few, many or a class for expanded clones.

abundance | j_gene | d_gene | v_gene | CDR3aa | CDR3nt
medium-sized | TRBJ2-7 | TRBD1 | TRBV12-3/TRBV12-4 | CASTRTGDSYEQYF | TGTGCCAGCACCCGGACAGGTGACAGCTACGAGCAGTACTTC
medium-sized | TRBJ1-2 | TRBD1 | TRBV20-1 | CSATSQGAQDGYTF | TGCAGTGCTACTTCTCAGGGGGCTCAGGATGGCTACACCTTC
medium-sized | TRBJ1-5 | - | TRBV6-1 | CASSTGNNQPQHF | TGTGCCAGCTCCACAGGGAACAATCAGCCCCAGCATTTT
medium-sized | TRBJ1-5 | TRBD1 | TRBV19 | CASSIGTGLQPQHF | TGTGCCAGTAGTATAGGGACAGGCCTTCAGCCCCAGCATTTT
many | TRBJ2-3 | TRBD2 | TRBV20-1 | CSARGPGRARDTQYF | TGCAGTGCTAGAGGGCCGGGGAGGGCCAGAGATACGCAGTATTTT
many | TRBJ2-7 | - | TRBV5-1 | CASSFRAGNYEQYF | TGCGCCAGCAGCTTCCGGGCAGGAAACTACGAGCAGTACTTC
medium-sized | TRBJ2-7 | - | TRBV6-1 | CATQPSGARPVEQYF | TGTGCCACTCAGCCTTCGGGGGCCCGTCCGGTCGAGCAGTACTTC
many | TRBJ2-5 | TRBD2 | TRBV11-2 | CASSLDPGGWETQYF | TGTGCCAGCAGCTTAGATCCGGGAGGATGGGAGACCCAGTACTTC
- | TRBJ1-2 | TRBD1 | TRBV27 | CASSLNHGTGDYGYTF | TGTGCCAGCAGCCTAAACCACGGGACAGGGGACTATGGCTACACCTTC
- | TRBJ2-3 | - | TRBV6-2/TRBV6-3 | CASSYSSLGASGNTDTQYF | TGTGCCAGCAGTTACTCTAGCTTGGGGGCTAGCGGAAACACAGATACGCAGTATTTT
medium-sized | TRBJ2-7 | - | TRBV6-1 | CASRNYEQYF | TGTGCCAGCAGAAACTACGAGCAGTACTTC
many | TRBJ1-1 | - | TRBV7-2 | CASSLVVGGSTEAFF | TGTGCCAGCAGCTTAGTAGTCGGGGGAAGCACTGAAGCTTTCTTT
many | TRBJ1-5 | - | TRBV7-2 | CASSLNPRGSNQPQHF | TGTGCCAGCAGCTTAAACCCGAGGGGTAGCAATCAGCCCCAGCATTTT
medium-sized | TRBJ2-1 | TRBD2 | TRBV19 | CASSTLTGLTYNEQFF | TGTGCCAGTAGTACCCTAACGGGACTAACCTACAATGAGCAGTTCTTC
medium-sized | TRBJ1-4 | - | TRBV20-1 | CSARDLDEKLFF | TGCAGTGCTAGAGACCTTGATGAAAAACTGTTTTTT
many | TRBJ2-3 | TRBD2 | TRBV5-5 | CASSPREREADTQYF | TGTGCCAGCAGCCCTCGCGAGCGGGAGGCAGATACGCAGTATTTT
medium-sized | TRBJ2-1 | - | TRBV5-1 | CASSLVYNEQFF | TGCGCCAGCAGCTTGGTATACAATGAGCAGTTCTTC
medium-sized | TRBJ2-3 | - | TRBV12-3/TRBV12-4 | CASNSLGRTTDTQYF | TGTGCCAGCAATTCCTTGGGACGGACCACAGATACGCAGTATTTT
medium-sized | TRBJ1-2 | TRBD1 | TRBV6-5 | CASSYSLGRGRDYGYTF | TGTGCCAGCAGTTACTCTCTTGGCAGGGGGCGCGACTATGGCTACACCTTC
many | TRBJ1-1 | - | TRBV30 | CAWSRAFNTEAFF | TGTGCCTGGAGTCGGGCGTTTAACACTGAAGCTTTCTTT
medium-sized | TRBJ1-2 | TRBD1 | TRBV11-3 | CASSSGTDYGYTF | TGTGCCAGCAGCTCCGGGACAGACTATGGCTACACCTTC
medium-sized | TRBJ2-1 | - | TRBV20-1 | CSAGLGGSYNEQFF | TGCAGTGCGGGCCTCGGAGGTTCCTACAATGAGCAGTTCTTC
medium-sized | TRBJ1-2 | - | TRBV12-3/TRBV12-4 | CASGQASGGTYGYTF | TGTGCCAGCGGCCAGGCGTCGGGGGGTACCTATGGCTACACCTTC
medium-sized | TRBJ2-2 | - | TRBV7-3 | CASSLGGQGGELFF | TGTGCCAGCAGCTTAGGGGGGCAAGGCGGGGAGCTGTTTTTT
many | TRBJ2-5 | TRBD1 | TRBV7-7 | CASSYTGTAQETQYF | TGTGCCAGCAGCTACACCGGGACAGCACAAGAGACCCAGTACTTC
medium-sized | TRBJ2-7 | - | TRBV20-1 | CSARDRTSSYEQYF | TGCAGTGCTAGAGACCGGACGAGCTCCTACGAGCAGTACTTC
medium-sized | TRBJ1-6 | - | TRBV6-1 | CASSEPTSSSPLHF | TGTGCCAGCAGTGAACCGACAAGCTCTTCACCCCTCCACTTT
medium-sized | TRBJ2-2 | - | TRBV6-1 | CASRNGEGAGELFF | TGTGCCAGCAGGAACGGGGAAGGGGCCGGGGAGCTGTTTTTT
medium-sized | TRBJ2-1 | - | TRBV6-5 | CASSYGVNEQFF | TGTGCCAGCAGTTACGGGGTCAATGAGCAGTTCTTC
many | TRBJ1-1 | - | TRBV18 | CASSRTDMNTEAFF | TGTGCCAGCTCACGGACAGACATGAACACTGAAGCTTTCTTT
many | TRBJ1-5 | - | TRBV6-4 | CASSVRTEANQPQHF | TGTGCCAGCAGTGTAAGAACAGAGGCTAATCAGCCCCAGCATTTT
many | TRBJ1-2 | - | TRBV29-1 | CSVEVPGYGNYGYTF | TGCAGCGTTGAGGTTCCGGGTTACGGTAACTATGGCTACACCTTC
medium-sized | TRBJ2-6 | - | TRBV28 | CASTEGDPAGANVLTF | TGTGCCAGCACCGAGGGGGACCCTGCTGGGGCCAACGTCCTGACTTTC
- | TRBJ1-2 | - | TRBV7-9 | CASSHSDSGGGYTF | TGTGCCAGCAGCCACAGTGACTCCGGCGGCGGCTACACCTTC
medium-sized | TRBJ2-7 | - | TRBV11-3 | CASSLYYEQYF | TGTGCCAGCAGCTTATACTACGAGCAGTACTTC
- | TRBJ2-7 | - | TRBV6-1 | CASTPWGTDSYEQYF | TGTGCCAGCACACCGTGGGGGACTGACTCCTACGAGCAATACTTC
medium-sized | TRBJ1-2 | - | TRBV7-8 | CASSLVGDYGYTF | TGTGCCAGCAGCTTAGTTGGGGACTATGGCTACACCTTC